This TCR beta chain was documented in a study of control samples from healthy donors and cancer patients. TCRdb's table, derived via immunoSEQ multiplex PCR, lists solely in-frame clones and lacks some. The sample table sets out roughly 190,000 clones. The V gene's germline CDR1 is SGHRS and CDR2 YFSETQ. The CDR3 is 13 amino acids. Trimming took off 6 bases at V and 2 bases at J, with 11 bases between the two ends. The rearrangement joins TRBV5-1 to TRBJ1-1; weak D call: TRBD1 (5 bases). The sequence derives from a woman in her 30s in good health. Sequencing was carried out using blood. CDR3 loop: CASTEGPNTEAFF. Written as DNA, the CDR3 is TGCGCCAGCACCGAGGGGCCCAACACTGAAGCTTTCTTT.